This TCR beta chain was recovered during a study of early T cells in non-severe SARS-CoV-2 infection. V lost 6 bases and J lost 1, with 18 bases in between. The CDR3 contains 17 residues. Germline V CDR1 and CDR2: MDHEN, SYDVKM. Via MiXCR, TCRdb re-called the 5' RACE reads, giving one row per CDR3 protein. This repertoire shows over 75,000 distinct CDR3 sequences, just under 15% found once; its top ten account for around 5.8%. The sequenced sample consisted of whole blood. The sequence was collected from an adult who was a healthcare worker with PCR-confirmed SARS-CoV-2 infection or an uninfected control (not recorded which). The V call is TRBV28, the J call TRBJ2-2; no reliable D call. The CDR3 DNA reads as TGTGCCAGCAGCCGCTTAATACCCGATTGGAACACCGGGGAGCTGTTTTTT. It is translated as CASSRLIPDWNTGELFF.